This T cell receptor beta chain was sequenced during a study of cytomegalovirus exposure and HLA in healthy donors. CDR3 length: 18 residues. A multiplex PCR was run with 60 Vbeta primers and 13 Jbeta primers. Produced via immunoSEQ multiplex PCR; TCRdb's table is partial and in-frame only. This table holds over 110,000 clones, roughly two thirds found once. This clonotype originated in a woman in her thirties or forties in good health and CMV-seronegative. The rearrangement uses TRBV21-1 and TRBJ1-1; TRBD1 is the table's D call and was not checked against the DNA. TRBV21-1 is listed as a pseudogene. Sample: PBMCs. The CDR3 sequence: CASSKSPMGATLNTEAFF. The CDR3 bases are TGTGCCAGCAGCAAATCCCCGATGGGGGCGACTTTGAACACTGAAGCTTTCTTT.